This TCR beta chain was documented in a study of graft-versus-host responses after intestinal transplantation. Regarding the study as a whole: GvH clones detected in recipient marrow included some appearing first in ileum or blood.

The J segment lost 4 bases and the V segment lost 10 bases, leaving 22 bases of the junction unmatched. The CDR3 spans 19 residues. Per the germline V gene, CDR1 is LNHDA and CDR2 is SQIVND (reference sequence). Here immunoSEQ multiplex PCR was the method, and the copy in TCRdb shows in-frame clones only, minus some. The table includes more than 90,000 clones, approximately 92% detected once. To note about this clone: The target antigen is unknown.

This material consisted of unstimulated CD8+ T cells sorted from spleen or lymph node cells, taken before intestinal transplant. This clonotype originated in a human donor who received an intestinal transplant. The chain recombines TRBV19 with TRBJ2-6; 7 positions agree with TRBD1. CDR3 region: CATGTGTAGDVEGANVLTF. The CDR3 DNA follows: TGTGCCACGGGGACCGGGACAGCCGGGGATGTCGAAGGGGCCAACGTCCTGACTTTC.